This is a list of T cell receptor beta chains from one sample in a study. TCRdb fed the RT-PCR reads into MiXCR, producing one record per CDR3 protein. Among hundreds of thousands of distinct CDR3 sequences, approximately 15% were seen once, and the ten largest hold about 3.9%. The sequenced sample was memory CD4+ T cells from blood. Receptors were obtained from a female donor in good health, serving as a healthy control. Both conserved end residues are part of each CDR3. The order of the fields is clone size, V gene, D gene, J gene, CDR3 protein, CDR3 DNA. The D gene is left open where the match is weak. For some rows the clone size is stated as once, few or many, or as a class when expanded; others skip it.

abundance: few; v_gene: TRBV7-2; d_gene: .; j_gene: TRBJ2-7; CDR3aa: CASSLRTVSEQYF; CDR3nt: TGTGCCAGCAGCTTAAGGACAGTATCCGAGCAGTACTTC
abundance: .; v_gene: TRBV10-2; d_gene: .; j_gene: TRBJ2-2; CDR3aa: CASSAHGAGELFF; CDR3nt: TGCGCCAGCAGTGCTCATGGCGCCGGGGAGCTGTTTTTT
abundance: .; v_gene: TRBV20-1; d_gene: .; j_gene: TRBJ1-6; CDR3aa: CSARQPGRSNSPLHF; CDR3nt: TGCAGTGCTAGACAACCCGGCAGGAGTAATTCACCCCTCCACTTT
abundance: few; v_gene: TRBV9; d_gene: .; j_gene: TRBJ2-7; CDR3aa: CASSKDLAGLYEQYF; CDR3nt: TGTGCCAGCAGTAAAGATCTGGCCGGACTTTACGAGCAGTACTTC
abundance: many; v_gene: TRBV3-1; d_gene: .; j_gene: TRBJ2-5; CDR3aa: CASSLHQGEETQYF; CDR3nt: TGTGCCAGCAGCCTCCACCAGGGCGAAGAGACCCAGTACTTC
abundance: few; v_gene: TRBV27; d_gene: .; j_gene: TRBJ2-1; CDR3aa: CASRLQGGSWNEQFF; CDR3nt: TGTGCCAGCAGACTACAGGGTGGTAGCTGGAATGAGCAGTTCTTC
abundance: few; v_gene: TRBV12-3/TRBV12-4; d_gene: .; j_gene: TRBJ2-7; CDR3aa: CASRVDNSYEQYF; CDR3nt: TGTGCCAGCAGGGTCGACAACTCCTACGAGCAGTACTTC
abundance: .; v_gene: TRBV2; d_gene: TRBD1; j_gene: TRBJ2-1; CDR3aa: CASSPTGDLEQFF; CDR3nt: TGTGCCAGCAGTCCCACAGGGGATCTTGAGCAGTTCTTC
abundance: few; v_gene: TRBV4-3; d_gene: TRBD2; j_gene: TRBJ2-3; CDR3aa: CASSHQGLAGSGGTQYF; CDR3nt: TGCGCCAGCAGCCACCAGGGACTAGCGGGATCCGGGGGTACGCAGTATTTT
abundance: .; v_gene: TRBV4-2; d_gene: .; j_gene: TRBJ2-2; CDR3aa: CASSLLPEGSPGELFF; CDR3nt: TGTGCCAGCAGCCTACTACCTGAGGGTTCCCCCGGGGAGCTGTTTTTT
abundance: many; v_gene: TRBV5-6; d_gene: .; j_gene: TRBJ2-6; CDR3aa: CASSLGASGANVLTF; CDR3nt: TGTGCCAGCAGCTTGGGGGCCTCTGGGGCCAACGTCCTGACTTTC
abundance: many; v_gene: TRBV7-2; d_gene: .; j_gene: TRBJ1-5; CDR3aa: CASSLGGDQPQHF; CDR3nt: TGCGCCAGCAGCTTGGGGGGTGATCAGCCCCAGCATTTT
abundance: .; v_gene: TRBV5-8; d_gene: .; j_gene: TRBJ1-6; CDR3aa: CASSLRGISPLHF; CDR3nt: TGTGCCAGCAGCTTGCGAGGAATTTCACCCCTCCACTTT
abundance: few; v_gene: TRBV6-5; d_gene: .; j_gene: TRBJ2-7; CDR3aa: CASSVVTGEQYF; CDR3nt: TGTGCCAGCAGCGTGGTGACGGGCGAGCAGTACTTC
abundance: .; v_gene: TRBV7-2; d_gene: .; j_gene: TRBJ1-1; CDR3aa: CASSLYGGEAFF; CDR3nt: TGTGCCAGCAGCTTATATGGGGGAGAAGCTTTCTTT
abundance: few; v_gene: TRBV28; d_gene: .; j_gene: TRBJ2-7; CDR3aa: CASMRGIPRDYEQYF; CDR3nt: TGTGCCAGCATGCGTGGCATCCCAAGAGACTACGAGCAGTACTTC
abundance: many; v_gene: TRBV20-1; d_gene: .; j_gene: TRBJ2-1; CDR3aa: CSATRYTSYNEQFF; CDR3nt: TGCAGTGCCACCCGGTACACCTCCTACAATGAGCAGTTCTTC
abundance: .; v_gene: TRBV12-3/TRBV12-4; d_gene: TRBD2; j_gene: TRBJ2-3; CDR3aa: CASSLGGRAVDTQYF; CDR3nt: TGTGCCAGCAGTTTGGGCGGGAGGGCTGTTGATACGCAGTATTTT
abundance: .; v_gene: TRBV28; d_gene: TRBD2; j_gene: TRBJ2-7; CDR3aa: CASSRGVEYF; CDR3nt: TGTGCCAGCAGTCGGGGGGTCGAGTACTTC
abundance: many; v_gene: TRBV12-3/TRBV12-4; d_gene: TRBD1; j_gene: TRBJ1-3; CDR3aa: CASSRDRGPGNTIYF; CDR3nt: TGTGCCAGCAGCCGGGACAGGGGGCCTGGAAACACCATATATTTT
abundance: few; v_gene: TRBV2; d_gene: .; j_gene: TRBJ2-2; CDR3aa: CASSSIQGGELFF; CDR3nt: TGTGCCAGCAGTTCCATACAGGGCGGGGAGCTGTTTTTT
abundance: few; v_gene: TRBV6-2/TRBV6-3; d_gene: .; j_gene: TRBJ2-7; CDR3aa: CASSAPGTLTYEQYF; CDR3nt: TGTGCCAGCAGCGCCCCCGGGACGCTAACCTACGAGCAGTACTTC
abundance: few; v_gene: TRBV3-1; d_gene: .; j_gene: TRBJ2-5; CDR3aa: CASSSISDFLTGTQYF; CDR3nt: TGTGCCAGCAGCTCAATTTCAGACTTCTTGACAGGGACCCAGTACTTC
abundance: few; v_gene: TRBV28; d_gene: TRBD1; j_gene: TRBJ2-6; CDR3aa: CASSDRQGSSGANVLTF; CDR3nt: TGTGCCAGCAGTGATCGACAGGGTTCCTCTGGGGCCAACGTCCTGACTTTC
abundance: .; v_gene: TRBV5-1; d_gene: TRBD1; j_gene: TRBJ2-5; CDR3aa: CASSLALGTGQETQYF; CDR3nt: TGCGCCAGCAGCTTGGCCCTCGGGACAGGGCAAGAGACCCAGTACTTC
abundance: few; v_gene: TRBV7-9; d_gene: .; j_gene: TRBJ2-3; CDR3aa: CASSLGGLNTDTQYF; CDR3nt: TGTGCCAGCAGCTTAGGTGGCCTAAACACAGATACGCAGTATTTT
abundance: few; v_gene: TRBV4-3; d_gene: .; j_gene: TRBJ2-2; CDR3aa: CASSQEGSAGELFF; CDR3nt: TGCGCCAGCAGCCAAGAGGGAAGTGCCGGGGAGCTGTTTTTT
abundance: few; v_gene: TRBV7-2; d_gene: .; j_gene: TRBJ2-5; CDR3aa: CASSPPGHGEETQYF; CDR3nt: TGTGCCAGCAGCCCTCCGGGTCACGGGGAAGAGACCCAGTACTTC
abundance: .; v_gene: TRBV7-3; d_gene: .; j_gene: TRBJ2-3; CDR3aa: CASSPGPVFTDTQYF; CDR3nt: TGTGCCAGCAGCCCGGGACCGGTGTTCACAGATACGCAGTATTTT
abundance: .; v_gene: TRBV20-1; d_gene: .; j_gene: TRBJ1-5; CDR3aa: CSAAGQGSSSQPQHF; CDR3nt: TGCAGTGCCGCCGGCCAGGGGAGTAGCAGTCAGCCCCAGCATTTT
abundance: few; v_gene: TRBV2; d_gene: TRBD1; j_gene: TRBJ2-2; CDR3aa: CASSVVYDRGSGELFF; CDR3nt: TGTGCCAGCAGTGTGGTATATGACAGGGGCTCCGGGGAGCTGTTTTTT
abundance: few; v_gene: TRBV24-1; d_gene: TRBD1; j_gene: TRBJ1-1; CDR3aa: CATSDPTYGQGEVTFF; CDR3nt: TGTGCCACCAGTGATCCAACCTACGGACAGGGGGAAGTAACTTTCTTT
abundance: .; v_gene: TRBV18; d_gene: .; j_gene: TRBJ1-1; CDR3aa: CASSQGTISNTEAFF; CDR3nt: TGTGCCAGCTCACAAGGGACAATTAGTAACACTGAAGCTTTCTTT
abundance: few; v_gene: TRBV20-1; d_gene: TRBD1; j_gene: TRBJ1-2; CDR3aa: CSARAMTSGQGSGDGYTF; CDR3nt: TGCAGTGCTAGAGCAATGACCTCGGGACAGGGGTCTGGCGATGGCTACACCTTC
abundance: few; v_gene: TRBV4-2; d_gene: TRBD2; j_gene: TRBJ2-1; CDR3aa: CASSQPTLAGGPHEQFF; CDR3nt: TGTGCCAGCAGCCAACCGACGCTAGCGGGAGGGCCCCATGAGCAGTTCTTC
abundance: .; v_gene: TRBV12-3/TRBV12-4; d_gene: .; j_gene: TRBJ1-4; CDR3aa: CASSLQGRNEKLFF; CDR3nt: TGTGCCAGCAGTTTACAGGGGAGAAATGAAAAACTGTTTTTT
abundance: .; v_gene: TRBV11-2; d_gene: .; j_gene: TRBJ1-1; CDR3aa: CASSSKGGGWGGTEAFF; CDR3nt: TGTGCCAGCAGCTCAAAAGGCGGGGGCTGGGGGGGTACTGAAGCTTTCTTT
abundance: few; v_gene: TRBV6-6; d_gene: TRBD1; j_gene: TRBJ2-1; CDR3aa: CASTWGQGSYNEQFF; CDR3nt: TGTGCCAGCACCTGGGGACAGGGTTCCTACAATGAGCAGTTCTTC
abundance: few; v_gene: TRBV7-2; d_gene: TRBD1; j_gene: TRBJ1-3; CDR3aa: CASSLDRGRGNTIYF; CDR3nt: TGTGCCAGCAGCTTAGACAGGGGGCGTGGAAACACCATATATTTT
abundance: .; v_gene: TRBV20-1; d_gene: .; j_gene: TRBJ1-4; CDR3aa: CSARRQGNEKLFF; CDR3nt: TGCAGTGCTAGACGGCAGGGGAATGAAAAACTGTTTTTT
abundance: .; v_gene: TRBV20-1; d_gene: .; j_gene: TRBJ1-1; CDR3aa: CSAFSSGNLNTEAFF; CDR3nt: TGCAGTGCTTTTAGCTCAGGGAACCTGAACACTGAAGCTTTCTTT
abundance: many; v_gene: TRBV5-1; d_gene: TRBD2; j_gene: TRBJ2-3; CDR3aa: CASSPDPGGQSTDTQYF; CDR3nt: TGCGCCAGCAGCCCCGACCCGGGAGGGCAGAGCACAGATACGCAGTATTTT
abundance: many; v_gene: TRBV6-5; d_gene: .; j_gene: TRBJ1-2; CDR3aa: CASRWGVYGYTF; CDR3nt: TGTGCCAGCCGATGGGGTGTCTATGGCTACACCTTC
abundance: many; v_gene: TRBV4-3; d_gene: .; j_gene: TRBJ2-1; CDR3aa: CASSQSRGSSYNEQFF; CDR3nt: TGCGCCAGCAGCCAATCTCGTGGCAGCTCCTACAATGAGCAGTTCTTC
abundance: .; v_gene: TRBV27; d_gene: .; j_gene: TRBJ2-4; CDR3aa: CASSLSFPSGQRDIQYF; CDR3nt: TGTGCCAGCAGTTTATCGTTCCCGAGCGGCCAACGGGACATTCAGTACTTC
abundance: many; v_gene: TRBV10-3; d_gene: TRBD1; j_gene: TRBJ2-5; CDR3aa: CAINPGQGVFETQYF; CDR3nt: TGTGCCATCAATCCTGGACAGGGGGTGTTTGAGACCCAGTACTTC
abundance: few; v_gene: TRBV2; d_gene: .; j_gene: TRBJ2-7; CDR3aa: CASSEYHEQYF; CDR3nt: TGTGCCAGCAGTGAATACCACGAGCAGTACTTC
abundance: many; v_gene: TRBV27; d_gene: .; j_gene: TRBJ2-1; CDR3aa: CATAKGGRSYNEQFF; CDR3nt: TGTGCCACCGCCAAGGGGGGCCGCTCCTACAATGAGCAGTTCTTC
abundance: few; v_gene: TRBV20-1; d_gene: .; j_gene: TRBJ2-7; CDR3aa: CSAREPNSYEQYF; CDR3nt: TGCAGTGCTAGAGAGCCGAACTCCTACGAGCAGTACTTC
abundance: .; v_gene: TRBV20-1; d_gene: .; j_gene: TRBJ2-3; CDR3aa: CSATRSGNTQYF; CDR3nt: TGCAGTGCTACCCGTTCCGGGAATACGCAGTATTTT